Listed below are T cell receptor beta chains from one sample, sequenced in a study of blood T cell repertoires in COVID-19. TCRdb's copy holds only in-frame clones and misses some; the assay was immunoSEQ multiplex PCR. In the table there are around 310,000 clones, 75% to 90% of which are singletons. Sequenced: PBMCs or T cells enriched from blood (not recorded which). These receptor sequences come from a woman aged 40 to 49 who had recovered from COVID-19. Both conserved end residues are part of each CDR3. The D gene is left open where the match is weak. Clone size is given for some rows only: seen once, a few or many times, or a class if the clone is expanded.

-	TRBV25-1	TRBJ1-1	-	CASSEDRPDTEAFF	TGTGCCAGCAGTGAAGACAGGCCGGACACTGAAGCTTTCTTT
-	TRBV7-2	TRBJ2-5	-	CASSIWAETQYF	TGTGCCAGCAGCATATGGGCTGAGACCCAGTACTTC
-	TRBV28	TRBJ2-5	-	CASDNRAQETQYF	TGTGCCAGCGATAACAGGGCTCAAGAGACCCAGTACTTC
-	TRBV3-1/TRBV3-2	TRBJ2-5	-	CASSPRWAGAIPTSETQYF	TGTGCCAGCAGCCCCCGTTGGGCGGGGGCGATACCAACAAGCGAGACCCAGTACTTC
-	TRBV4-1	TRBJ1-1	-	CASSQDSWGGTEAFF	TGCGCCAGCAGCCAAGATTCTTGGGGAGGCACTGAAGCTTTCTTT
-	TRBV5-1	TRBJ1-1	TRBD1	CASRIGTGRGNTEAFF	TGCGCCAGCAGGATAGGGACAGGGAGGGGGAACACTGAAGCTTTCTTT
once	TRBV25-1	TRBJ2-1	-	CASSDPVTAYKQFF	TGTGCCAGCAGTGATCCCGTGACTGCTTACAAGCAGTTCTTC
-	TRBV6-5	TRBJ2-1	TRBD1	CASSLIPGTGGSQFF	TGTGCCAGCAGTTTGATTCCCGGGACAGGGGGATCCCAGTTCTTC
-	TRBV28	TRBJ1-5	TRBD1	CASLRQGINQPQHF	TGTGCCAGTCTTAGACAGGGGATTAATCAGCCCCAGCATTTT
-	TRBV28	TRBJ1-5	TRBD1	CASSFLDRGWQPQHF	TGTGCCAGCAGTTTTTTGGACAGGGGTTGGCAGCCCCAGCATTTT
-	TRBV4-3	TRBJ1-5	-	CASSQDLRTDGNQPQHF	TGCGCCAGCAGCCAAGACCTCCGGACAGATGGCAATCAGCCCCAGCATTTT
-	TRBV7-8	TRBJ2-7	TRBD1	CASREGTGGIYEQYF	TGTGCCAGCAGGGAAGGGACAGGGGGCATCTACGAGCAGTACTTC
-	TRBV2	TRBJ1-2	-	CASKMSYGYTF	TGTGCCAGCAAAATGAGCTATGGCTACACCTTC
-	TRBV4-3	TRBJ2-3	-	CASSQEFRTDTQYF	TGCGCCAGCAGCCAAGAGTTCCGGACAGATACGCAGTATTTT
-	TRBV29-1	TRBJ1-2	-	CSVPLPGVYGYTF	TGCAGCGTTCCGTTGCCCGGGGTCTATGGCTACACCTTC
-	TRBV2	TRBJ1-2	-	CASSPSGLALYGYTF	TGTGCCAGCAGTCCGTCGGGGTTGGCGTTGTATGGCTACACCTTC
-	TRBV7-2	TRBJ2-3	TRBD2	CASSSLSGVMDTQYF	TGTGCCAGCAGCTCCTTAAGCGGGGTCATGGATACGCAGTATTTT
once	TRBV5-1	TRBJ1-1	TRBD1	CASSLAPGGNTEAFF	TGCGCCAGCAGCTTGGCCCCAGGGGGGAACACTGAAGCTTTCTTT
-	TRBV7-9	TRBJ2-5	-	CASSLVVSGQETQYF	TGTGCCAGCAGCTTAGTGGTTAGCGGCCAAGAGACCCAGTACTTC
-	TRBV2	TRBJ2-3	-	CASSERGFKADTQYF	TGTGCCAGCAGTGAAAGGGGTTTCAAAGCAGATACGCAGTATTTT
-	TRBV30	TRBJ1-4	-	CAWSVDVGAEKLFF	TGTGCCTGGAGTGTCGACGTAGGGGCTGAAAAACTGTTTTTT
-	TRBV3-1/TRBV3-2	TRBJ1-3	-	CASSHATGVSGNTIYF	TGTGCCAGCAGCCATGCTACAGGCGTCTCTGGAAACACCATATATTTT
once	TRBV27	TRBJ1-2	-	CASSLWGGASGYTF	TGTGCCAGCAGTTTATGGGGGGGGGCCTCTGGCTACACCTTC
-	TRBV7-2	TRBJ2-4	TRBD1	CASSQRRSTGGSKNIQYF	TGTGCCAGCAGCCAAAGGAGGTCGACAGGGGGCTCCAAAAACATTCAGTACTTC
-	TRBV4-1	TRBJ2-3	TRBD1	CASSQGRDRDTADTQYF	TGCGCCAGCAGCCAAGGCCGGGACAGGGATACAGCAGATACGCAGTATTTT
-	TRBV7-8	TRBJ1-5	TRBD1	CASSPGSGGNNQPQHF	TGTGCCAGCAGCCCCGGGTCAGGGGGGAACAATCAGCCCCAGCATTTT
-	TRBV6-6	TRBJ1-3	-	CASSSGTPGNTIYF	TGTGCCAGCAGTTCCGGGACACCTGGAAACACCATATATTTT
-	TRBV15	TRBJ2-5	TRBD1	CATSRDTATGETQYF	TGTGCCACCAGCAGAGATACGGCGACAGGGGAGACCCAGTACTTC
few	TRBV21-1	TRBJ2-5	-	CASSKGGLAGGLSQETQYF	TGTGCCAGCAGCAAAGGGGGACTAGCGGGAGGACTCAGCCAAGAGACCCAGTACTTC
-	TRBV5-1	TRBJ1-1	-	CASSPGREGSPEAFF	TGCGCCAGCAGCCCGGGAAGGGAGGGGAGCCCTGAAGCTTTCTTT
-	TRBV7-3	TRBJ2-2	TRBD2	CASSGLAVGGELFF	TGTGCCAGCTCGGGACTAGCGGTGGGAGGGGAGCTGTTTTTT
-	TRBV9	TRBJ2-1	TRBD2	CASSPGTRWNEQFF	TGTGCCAGCAGCCCGGGGACTAGATGGAATGAGCAGTTCTTC
-	TRBV27	TRBJ1-5	-	CASSLSMGALGNQPQHF	TGTGCCAGCAGTTTATCGATGGGGGCGCTTGGCAATCAGCCCCAGCATTTT
-	TRBV30	TRBJ1-2	-	CAWTSSGLHYGYTF	TGTGCCTGGACTAGCTCCGGCCTCCACTATGGCTACACCTTC
-	TRBV5-1	TRBJ1-2	TRBD1	CASSFTGGDYGYTF	TGCGCCAGCAGCTTTACAGGGGGCGACTATGGCTACACCTTC
-	TRBV7-9	TRBJ1-2	-	CASSLMPGTTGYTF	TGTGCCAGCAGCCTAATGCCCGGGACTACTGGCTACACCTTC
-	TRBV19	TRBJ2-5	-	CASSFRTSQETQYF	TGTGCCAGTAGTTTTCGGACATCCCAAGAGACCCAGTACTTC
-	TRBV27	TRBJ2-1	TRBD1	CASRQNRDSINEQFF	TGTGCCAGCAGACAAAACCGGGACAGCATCAATGAGCAGTTCTTC
-	TRBV11-2	TRBJ2-5	TRBD1	CASSSTGKQETQYF	TGTGCCAGCAGCTCGACAGGGAAGCAAGAGACCCAGTACTTC
-	TRBV27	TRBJ2-7	-	CASSPTGPWEQYF	TGTGCCAGCAGCCCGACAGGTCCATGGGAGCAGTACTTC
-	TRBV30	TRBJ2-3	TRBD2	CAWSGLAGDTDTQYF	TGTGCCTGGAGTGGACTAGCTGGGGACACAGATACGCAGTATTTT
once	TRBV27	TRBJ2-1	TRBD2	CASSILAGLYNEQFF	TGTGCCAGCAGTATACTAGCGGGTCTCTACAATGAGCAGTTCTTC
once	TRBV5-1	TRBJ1-1	-	CASSPTPNTEAFF	TGCGCCAGCAGCCCCACACCGAACACTGAAGCTTTCTTT
-	TRBV5-1	TRBJ2-7	-	CASSLERGIGYEQYF	TGCGCCAGCAGCTTGGAAAGGGGAATAGGATACGAGCAGTACTTC
-	TRBV7-3	TRBJ2-7	TRBD2	CASSLSGGLSYEQYF	TGTGCCAGCAGCTTGAGCGGGGGGCTATCCTACGAGCAGTACTTC